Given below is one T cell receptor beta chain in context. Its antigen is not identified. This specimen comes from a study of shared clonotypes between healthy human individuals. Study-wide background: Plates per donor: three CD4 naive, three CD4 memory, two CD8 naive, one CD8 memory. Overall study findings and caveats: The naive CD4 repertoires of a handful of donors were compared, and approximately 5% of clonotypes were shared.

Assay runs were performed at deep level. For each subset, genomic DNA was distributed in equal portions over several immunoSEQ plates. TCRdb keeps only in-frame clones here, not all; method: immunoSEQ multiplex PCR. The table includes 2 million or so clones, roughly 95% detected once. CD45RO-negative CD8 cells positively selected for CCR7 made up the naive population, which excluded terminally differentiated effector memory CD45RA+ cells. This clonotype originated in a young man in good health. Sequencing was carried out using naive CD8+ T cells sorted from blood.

CDR3 sequence reads: CATSPGASNYGYTF. The CDR3 coding sequence is TGTGCCACCAGCCCCGGGGCATCTAACTATGGCTACACCTTC. The rearrangement joins TRBV15 to TRBJ1-2; D may be TRBD1 (5 bases). V gave up 5 bases and J gave up 0 bases, with 10 bases separating them. CDR1 is LNHNV and CDR2 is YYDKDF in the germline V gene (reference sequence). This CDR3 region has 14 residues.